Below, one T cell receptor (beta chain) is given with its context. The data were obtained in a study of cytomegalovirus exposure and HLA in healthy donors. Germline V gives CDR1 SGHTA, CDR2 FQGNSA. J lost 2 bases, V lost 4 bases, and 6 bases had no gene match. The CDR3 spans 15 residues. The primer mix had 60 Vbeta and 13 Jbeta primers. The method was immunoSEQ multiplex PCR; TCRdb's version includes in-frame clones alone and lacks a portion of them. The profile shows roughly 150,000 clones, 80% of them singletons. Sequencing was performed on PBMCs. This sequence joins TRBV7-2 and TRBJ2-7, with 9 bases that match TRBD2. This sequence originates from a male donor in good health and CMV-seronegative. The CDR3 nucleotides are TGTGCCAGCAGCTCCAGGACTAGCGCGCCCTACGAGCAGTACTTC. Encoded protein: CASSSRTSAPYEQYF.